Listed below are T cell receptor beta chains from one sample, sequenced in a study of blood T cell repertoires in COVID-19. Using immunoSEQ multiplex PCR, the repertoire was profiled, and TCRdb retains in-frame clones only, with some absent. The table has just over 250,000 clones, 87% seen once. The sample comprised peripheral blood. Receptors were obtained from a woman between 50 and 59 years old with acute or convalescent COVID-19. Both conserved end residues are part of each CDR3. Each record gives: clone size, J gene, V gene, D gene, CDR3 protein, CDR3 DNA. The D gene is left open where the match is weak. Rows give clone size only sometimes, using once, few, many, or a class for an expanded clone.

>NA|TRBJ1-2|TRBV9|NA
CASSLRAWVYGYTF
TGTGCCAGCAGCCTCAGGGCTTGGGTTTATGGCTACACCTTC
>NA|TRBJ2-2|TRBV5-6|NA
CASSSWRGLYTGELFF
TGTGCCAGCAGCTCATGGAGGGGGCTTTACACCGGGGAGCTGTTTTTT
>NA|TRBJ1-3|TRBV28|NA
CASSLGTFRNTIYF
TGTGCCAGCAGTTTGGGGACATTCCGAAACACCATATATTTT
>NA|TRBJ1-5|TRBV30|NA
CAWSTIGGDQPQHF
TGTGCCTGGAGTACAATCGGGGGAGATCAGCCCCAGCATTTT
>NA|TRBJ1-3|TRBV7-9|TRBD1
CASSNGDSRWNTIYF
TGTGCCAGCAGCAATGGGGACAGTCGTTGGAACACCATATATTTT
>NA|TRBJ2-1|TRBV6-5|TRBD2
CASDGGREAYNEQFF
TGTGCCAGCGACGGTGGGCGGGAGGCCTACAATGAGCAGTTCTTC
>NA|TRBJ1-2|TRBV28|NA
CASSANTANYGYTF
TGTGCCAGCAGTGCCAACACCGCTAACTATGGCTACACCTTC
>NA|TRBJ2-3|TRBV4-3|NA
CASSQGAYSTDTQYF
TGCGCCAGCAGCCAAGGCGCGTATAGCACAGATACGCAGTATTTT
>NA|TRBJ1-1|TRBV2|TRBD1
CASVRDSRTEAFF
TGTGCCAGCGTCCGGGACAGTCGTACTGAAGCTTTCTTT
>NA|TRBJ2-2|TRBV23-1|NA
CASSEVNTGELFF
TGCGCCAGCAGTGAGGTCAACACCGGGGAGCTGTTTTTT
>NA|TRBJ2-1|TRBV19|TRBD2
CASSSGGGRAIEQFF
TGTGCCAGTAGTAGCGGAGGCGGGAGGGCTATTGAGCAGTTCTTC
>few|TRBJ1-2|TRBV19|TRBD1
CASRTHSTGGSGGYTF
TGTGCCAGTAGGACCCATTCAACAGGGGGCTCGGGGGGCTACACCTTC
>NA|TRBJ2-5|TRBV7-7|TRBD2
CASSLRGRDQETQYF
TGTGCTAGCAGCTTACGCGGGAGAGACCAAGAGACCCAGTACTTC
>NA|TRBJ1-6|TRBV7-2|NA
CASSSRGGYSPLHF
TGTGCCAGCAGCTCTAGGGGGGGGTATTCACCCCTCCACTTT